The 13 T cell receptor beta chains below come from one sample, sequenced in a study of graft-versus-host responses after intestinal transplantation. Sequencing was performed with immunoSEQ multiplex PCR; in TCRdb, only in-frame clones are kept and a portion is missing. In the table there are about 69,000 clones, roughly 89% of which are singletons. The sequencing here drew on bone marrow, taken almost 750 days after intestinal transplantation. These receptors originate from a human patient who received an intestinal transplant, so some T cells may come from the graft donor.

The chain recombines TRBV10-2 with TRBJ1-2; 7 bases are shared with TRBD1. The CDR3 extends over 14 amino acids. V dropped 6 bases and J dropped 3; count of bases not matched to a gene: 7. Germline lookup yields CDR1 WSHSY and CDR2 SAAADI. The chain's CDR3 is CASRNDRADYGYTF. CDR3 bases: TGCGCCAGCAGAAATGACAGGGCCGACTATGGCTACACCTTC.

This rearrangement joins TRBV6-6 to TRBJ1-4; TRBD1 aligns across 10 bases. The CDR3 consists of 15 residues. With V trimmed by 8 bases and J by 5 bases, 8 bases remained unmatched. CDR1 is MNHNY, CDR2 SVGAGI, per germline (reference sequence). Here the CDR3 DNA reads TGTGCCAGCTCCGATCAGGACAGGGGGAATGAAAAACTGTTTTTT. It codes for CASSDQDRGNEKLFF.

V and J are TRBV7-9 and TRBJ2-1; 7 positions agree with TRBD1. The CDR3 is 15 amino acids. Per germline, CDR1 SEHNR and CDR2 FQNEAQ (reference sequence). V shed 3 bases and J 3 bases; nucleotides not matched to a gene: 5. This CDR3 is CASSLGTENYNEQFF. In DNA form, the CDR3 reads TGTGCCAGCAGCTTGGGGACAGAGAACTACAATGAGCAGTTCTTC.

The rearrangement links TRBV19 to TRBJ2-5; tentatively, D is TRBD2 (7 bases). This CDR3 has 14 amino acids. Trimming took off 6 bases at V and 4 bases at J, with 15 bases between the two ends. The germline gives CDR1 LNHDA, CDR2 SQIVND (reference sequence). The CDR3 loop is CASSWSGGPETQYF. The CDR3 region has the DNA TGTGCCAGTAGCTGGTCCGGGGGGCCAGAGACCCAGTACTTC.

The genes are TRBV4-2 and TRBJ1-5; no firm D call. The CDR3 runs to 15 residues. V lost 3 bases and J lost 4, with 13 bases in between. The germline V gene encodes CDR1 LGHNA and CDR2 YNFKEQ. The DNA of the CDR3 is TGTGCCAGCAGCCAGGTGGGAGGAGGGAATCAGCCCCAGCATTTT. Translated: CASSQVGGGNQPQHF.

The chain couples TRBV5-4 to TRBJ2-2; D not resolved. Per germline, CDR1 SGHNT and CDR2 YYREEE (reference sequence). The CDR3 length is 15 residues. V lost 0 bases and J lost 4, with 10 bases in between. In DNA, the CDR3 is TGTGCCAGCAGCTTGGACGTCCGGAGCACCGGGGAGCTGTTTTTT. Translating it yields CASSLDVRSTGELFF.

The CDR3 here is CASSSPPGIRVYEQYF. DNA for the CDR3: TGTGCCAGCAGCTCCCCTCCGGGGATTCGGGTCTACGAGCAGTACTTC. V gene TRBV13 combines with J gene TRBJ2-7; D may be TRBD2 (5 bases). There are 16 residues in the CDR3. The V end was cut by 4 bases, the J end by 3 bases, with 19 bases between. Germline V gene lookup returns CDR1 PRHDT and CDR2 FYEKMQ (reference sequence). Based on the CDR3 plus reference TRBV13 and TRBJ2-7, the full variable domain is AAGVIQSPRHLIKEKRETATLKCYPIPRHDTVYWYQQGPGQDPQFLISFYEKMQSDKGSIPDRFSAQQFSDYHSELNMSSLELGDSALYFCASSSPPGIRVYEQYFGPGTRLTVT.

The chain has TRBV18 and TRBJ1-5; D is undetermined. CDR3 size: 13 residues. The germline V and J ends were trimmed by 8 bases and 2 bases, with 10 bases remaining between them. Germline values: CDR1 KGHSH, CDR2 LQKENI. Here the CDR3 DNA reads TGTGCCAGCGAGGCGGGAGGCAATCAGCCCCAGCATTTT. Encoded protein: CASEAGGNQPQHF. The complete variable domain, with remaining parts taken from reference TRBV18 and TRBJ1-5, reads NAGVMQNPRHLVRRRGQEARLRCSPMKGHSHVYWYRQLPEEGLKFMVYLQKENIIDESGMPKERFSAEFPKEGPSILRIQQVVRGDSAAYFCASEAGGNQPQHFGDGTRLSIL.

The rearrangement uses TRBV5-1 and TRBJ1-1, with 7 bases aligning to TRBD1. The CDR3 loop spans 12 amino acids. Germline-derived CDR1 and CDR2 are SGHRS and YFSETQ. The junction had 6 bases not matched to a gene; V was cut back by 5 bases and J by 8 bases. The CDR3 DNA is TGCGCCAGCAGGTGGGAAGGGGGCGAAGCTTTCTTT. Its protein product is CASRWEGGEAFF.

This chain joins TRBV2 and TRBJ1-2; 9 bases map to TRBD1. Trimming at V came to 4 bases and at J to 7 bases, leaving 10 bases not matched to a gene. CDR3 length: 15 amino acids. Germline V CDR1 and CDR2: SNHLY, FYNNEI. DNA for the CDR3: TGTGCCAGCAGTGCATCGCCTACAGGGGGCTCTGGCTACACCTTC. Amino acids: CASSASPTGGSGYTF.

This chain joins TRBV6-1 and TRBJ2-1, with 9 bases lining up with TRBD1. The CDR3 is made up of 16 amino acids. Trimming took 3 bases from V and 6 from J; bases not matched to a gene: 9. The germline V gene encodes CDR1 MNHNS and CDR2 SASEGT. CDR3 DNA sequence: TGTGCCAGCAGTGAGAGGCTTAACAGGGGGCGCAATGAGCAGTTCTTC. Its protein is CASSERLNRGRNEQFF.

This chain uses TRBV6-6 with TRBJ2-1; TRBD2 matches at 13 bases. Per the germline V gene, CDR1 is MNHNY and CDR2 is SVGAGI (reference sequence). The V and J ends lost 8 bases and 5 bases, in that order; junction bases with no gene match: 0. The CDR3 covers 13 residues. The CDR3: CASGTSGDNEQFF. CDR3 in DNA: TGTGCCAGCGGGACTAGCGGGGACAATGAGCAGTTCTTC.

The genes are TRBV25-1 and TRBJ1-4; TRBD1 matches 8 bases. Germline V CDR1 and CDR2: MGHDK, SYGVNS. The CDR3 has 15 amino acids. Trimming at V came to 3 bases and at J to 10 bases, leaving 10 bases not matched to a gene. The CDR3 nucleotides are TGTGCCAGCAGTGATAGGACAGGGACTGTAGGAAAACTGTTTTTT. The encoded protein is CASSDRTGTVGKLFF. Variable domain in full (rest from reference TRBV25-1 and TRBJ1-4): EADIYQTPRYLVIGTGKKITLECSQTMGHDKMYWYQQDPGMELHLIHYSYGVNSTEKGDLSSESTVSRIRTEHFPLTLESARPSHTSQYLCASSDRTGTVGKLFFGSGTQLSVL.